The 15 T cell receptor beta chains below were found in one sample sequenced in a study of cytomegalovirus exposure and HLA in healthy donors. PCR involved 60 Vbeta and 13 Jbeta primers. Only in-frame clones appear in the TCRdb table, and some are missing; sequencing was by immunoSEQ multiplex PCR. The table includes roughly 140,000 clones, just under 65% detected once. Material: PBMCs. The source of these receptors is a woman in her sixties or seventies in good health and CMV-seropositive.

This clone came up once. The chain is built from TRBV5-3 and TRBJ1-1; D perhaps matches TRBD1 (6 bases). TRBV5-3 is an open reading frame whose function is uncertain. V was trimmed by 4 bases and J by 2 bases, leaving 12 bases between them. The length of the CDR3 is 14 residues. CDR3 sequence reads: CARSADSSNTEAFF. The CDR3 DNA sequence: TGTGCCAGAAGCGCGGACAGTTCTAACACTGAAGCTTTCTTT.

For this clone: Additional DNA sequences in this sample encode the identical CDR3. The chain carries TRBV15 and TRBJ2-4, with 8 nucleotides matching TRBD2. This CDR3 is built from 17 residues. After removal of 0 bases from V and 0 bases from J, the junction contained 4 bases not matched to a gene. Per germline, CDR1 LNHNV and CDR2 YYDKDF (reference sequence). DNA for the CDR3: TGTGCCACCAGCAGAGACTTCGGGAGGGCAGCCAAAAACATTCAGTACTTC. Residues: CATSRDFGRAAKNIQYF.

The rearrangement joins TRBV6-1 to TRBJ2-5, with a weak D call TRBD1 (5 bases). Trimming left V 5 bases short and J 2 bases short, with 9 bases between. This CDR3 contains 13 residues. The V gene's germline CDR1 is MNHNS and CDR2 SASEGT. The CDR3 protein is CASSRTRQETQYF. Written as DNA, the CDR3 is TGTGCCAGCAGTCGGACAAGACAAGAGACCCAGTACTTC.

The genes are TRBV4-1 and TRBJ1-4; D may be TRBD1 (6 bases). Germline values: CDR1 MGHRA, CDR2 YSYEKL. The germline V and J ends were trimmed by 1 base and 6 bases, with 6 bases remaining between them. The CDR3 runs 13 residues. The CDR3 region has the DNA TGCGCCAGCAGCCAAGGGACAGATGAAAAACTGTTTTTT. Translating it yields CASSQGTDEKLFF.

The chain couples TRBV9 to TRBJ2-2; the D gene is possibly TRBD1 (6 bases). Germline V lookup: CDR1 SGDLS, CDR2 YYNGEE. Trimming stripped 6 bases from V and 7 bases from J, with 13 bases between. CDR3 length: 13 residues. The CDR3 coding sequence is TGTGCCAGCAAAGGAGGACAGAGCGGGGAGCTGTTTTTT. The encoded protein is CASKGGQSGELFF.

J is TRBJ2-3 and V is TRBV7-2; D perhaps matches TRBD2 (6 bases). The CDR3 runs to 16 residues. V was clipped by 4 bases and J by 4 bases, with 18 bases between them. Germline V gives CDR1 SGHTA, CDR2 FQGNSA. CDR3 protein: CASSWASGGRADTQYF. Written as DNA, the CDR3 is TGTGCCAGCAGCTGGGCAAGCGGAGGGCGGGCAGATACGCAGTATTTT.

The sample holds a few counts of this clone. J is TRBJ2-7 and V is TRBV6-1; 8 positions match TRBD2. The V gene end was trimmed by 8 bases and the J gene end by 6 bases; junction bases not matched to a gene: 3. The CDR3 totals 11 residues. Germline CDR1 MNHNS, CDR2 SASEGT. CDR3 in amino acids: CASRGGIEQYF. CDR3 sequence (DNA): TGTGCCAGCCGGGGGGGGATCGAGCAGTACTTC.

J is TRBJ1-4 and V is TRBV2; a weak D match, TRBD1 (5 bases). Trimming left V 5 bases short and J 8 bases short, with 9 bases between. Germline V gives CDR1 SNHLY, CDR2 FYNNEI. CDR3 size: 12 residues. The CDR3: CASSTYREKLFF. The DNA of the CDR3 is TGTGCCAGCAGTACCTACAGGGAAAAACTGTTTTTT.

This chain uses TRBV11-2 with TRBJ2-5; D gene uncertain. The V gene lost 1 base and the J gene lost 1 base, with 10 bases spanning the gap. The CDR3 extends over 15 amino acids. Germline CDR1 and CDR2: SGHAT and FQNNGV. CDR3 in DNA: TGTGCCAGCAGCTTAGTGGCTCATCGCCAAGAGACCCAGTACTTC. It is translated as CASSLVAHRQETQYF.

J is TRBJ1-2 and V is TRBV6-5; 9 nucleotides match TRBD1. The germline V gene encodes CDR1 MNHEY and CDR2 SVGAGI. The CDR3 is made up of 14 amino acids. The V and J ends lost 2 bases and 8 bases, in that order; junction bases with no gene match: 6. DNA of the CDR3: TGTGCCAGCAGTTACCCGGGACAGGGTGGCGGCTACACCTTC. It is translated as CASSYPGQGGGYTF.

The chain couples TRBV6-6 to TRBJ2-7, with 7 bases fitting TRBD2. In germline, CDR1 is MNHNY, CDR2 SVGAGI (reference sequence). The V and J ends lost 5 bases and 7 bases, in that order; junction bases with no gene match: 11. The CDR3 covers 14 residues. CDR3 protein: CASSPTVTGGEQYF. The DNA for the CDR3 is TGTGCCAGCAGTCCGACAGTCACCGGGGGGGAGCAGTACTTC.

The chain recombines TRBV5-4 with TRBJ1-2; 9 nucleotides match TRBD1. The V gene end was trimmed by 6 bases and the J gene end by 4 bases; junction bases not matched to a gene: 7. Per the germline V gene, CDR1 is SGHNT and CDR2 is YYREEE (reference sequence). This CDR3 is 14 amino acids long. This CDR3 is CASNQQGAFYGYTF. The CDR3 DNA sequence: TGTGCCAGCAACCAACAGGGGGCATTCTATGGCTACACCTTC.

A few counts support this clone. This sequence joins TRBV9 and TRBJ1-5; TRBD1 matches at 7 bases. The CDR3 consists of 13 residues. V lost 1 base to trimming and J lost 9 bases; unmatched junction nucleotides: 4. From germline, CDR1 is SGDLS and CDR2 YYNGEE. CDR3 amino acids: CASSVQGGGPQHF. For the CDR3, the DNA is TGTGCCAGCAGCGTACAGGGGGGAGGGCCCCAGCATTTT.

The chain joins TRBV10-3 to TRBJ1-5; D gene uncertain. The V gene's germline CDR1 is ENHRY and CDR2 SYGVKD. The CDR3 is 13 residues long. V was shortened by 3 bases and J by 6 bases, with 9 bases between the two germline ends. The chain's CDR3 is CAISDGRGQPQHF. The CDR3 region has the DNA TGTGCCATCAGTGATGGTCGGGGTCAGCCCCAGCATTTT.

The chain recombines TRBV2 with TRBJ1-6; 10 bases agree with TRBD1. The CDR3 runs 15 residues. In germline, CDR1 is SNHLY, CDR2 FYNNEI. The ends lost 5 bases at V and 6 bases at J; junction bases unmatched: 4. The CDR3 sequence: CASSSTGGSNSPLHF. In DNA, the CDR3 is TGTGCCAGCAGTTCGACAGGGGGCAGTAATTCACCCCTCCACTTT.